This T cell receptor beta chain was identified during a study of Ad26.COV2.S vaccination and SARS-CoV-2 variants. In the study overall: Once, or twice with 56 days between doses, Ad26.COV2.S was given intramuscularly.

Sequencing was performed with immunoSEQ multiplex PCR; in TCRdb, only in-frame clones are kept and a portion is missing. The sample shows a few hundred thousand clones, about nine tenths of them seen only once. Germline V gives CDR1 SGDLS, CDR2 YYNGEE. The CDR3 is 14 residues long. Trimming at V came to 0 bases and at J to 6 bases, leaving 2 bases not matched to a gene. Noted treatment: around 19 received Ad26.COV2.S at low or high dose, single or two shots; five or six received placebo; per-sample allocation not given. Repertoires come from day 63 after the first vaccine or placebo injection. The genes are TRBV9 and TRBJ2-2, with TRBD1 identical over 7 bases. The TCR was taken from a person between 18 and 60 years old who received the Ad26.COV2.S COVID-19 vaccine or a placebo. Sequences were derived from peripheral blood, sampled in a trial of Ad26.COV2.S vaccine versus placebo. CDR3 in DNA: TGTGCCAGCAGCGTAGAGACAGGGTCCGGGGAGCTGTTTTTT. Translating gives CASSVETGSGELFF.